What follows is one TCR beta chain and its context. Its cognate antigen is unknown. The germline V gene encodes CDR1 MDHEN and CDR2 SYDVKM. The germline V and J ends were trimmed by 8 bases and 4 bases, with 13 bases remaining between them. The CDR3 has 13 residues. The entry originates in a study of post-analysis software for immune sequencing data. Unique molecular identifiers featured in each of the TCR beta cDNA libraries. The authors obtained 500,000 or so cDNA molecules from roughly 1 to 10 million T cells. TCRdb re-called the PCR reads with MiXCR, one entry per CDR3 protein. This sample carries roughly 400,000 distinct CDR3 sequences, approximately 37% of them seen once, and the ten largest clones take less than 8%. General study points: Multiple sclerosis patients had significantly lower normalized Chao1 diversity than controls. In patients, about five TRBV segments were more frequent than in controls, with TRBV5-6, TRBV5-1 and TRBV20-1 among them.

The V and J genes are TRBV28 and TRBJ2-3; D is ambiguous. The source material was blood. The TCR originated in a girl between 2 and 10 years old with multiple sclerosis. The CDR3 nucleotides are TGTGCCAGCGGCCCCTCTGGCGCAGATACGCAGTATTTT. It translates to CASGPSGADTQYF.